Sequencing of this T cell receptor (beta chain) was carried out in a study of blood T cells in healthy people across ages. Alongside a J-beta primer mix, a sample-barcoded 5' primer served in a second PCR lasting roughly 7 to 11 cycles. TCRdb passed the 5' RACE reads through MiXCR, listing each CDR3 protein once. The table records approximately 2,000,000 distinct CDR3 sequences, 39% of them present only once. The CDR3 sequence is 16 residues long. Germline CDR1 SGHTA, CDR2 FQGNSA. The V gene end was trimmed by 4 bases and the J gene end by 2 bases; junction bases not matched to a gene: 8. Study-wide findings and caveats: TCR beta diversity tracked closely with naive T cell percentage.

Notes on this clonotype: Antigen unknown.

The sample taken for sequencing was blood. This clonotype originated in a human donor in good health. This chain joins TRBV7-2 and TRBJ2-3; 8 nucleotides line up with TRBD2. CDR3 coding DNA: TGTGCCAGCAGCTCAAACGGCGGGGGGAACACAGATACGCAGTATTTT. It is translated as CASSSNGGGNTDTQYF.